Listed below are T cell receptor beta chains from one sample, sequenced in a study of OX40 agonist ivuxolimab in advanced cancers. Some clones are missing from TCRdb's copy, which holds only in-frame ones; the method was immunoSEQ multiplex PCR. The sample yields 27,000 or so clones, roughly 80% seen once. The sample was CD4+ or CD8+ T cells sorted from blood, taken in a trial of the OX40 agonist ivuxolimab. Every receptor here comes from an adult with an advanced solid tumor such as melanoma, head and neck, liver or kidney cancer. The CDR3 runs from the conserved cysteine through the conserved F or W. A D gene is named only where the DNA matches it firmly. Clone sizes are given selectively: once, few, many, or a class where the clone is expanded.

abundance	d_gene	j_gene	v_gene	CDR3aa	CDR3nt
NA	TRBD1	TRBJ1-1	TRBV7-9	CASSPWTGYTEAFF	TGTGCCAGCAGCCCGTGGACAGGGTACACTGAAGCTTTCTTT
NA	NA	TRBJ2-1	TRBV5-1	CASYTDPYNEQFF	TGCGCCAGTTACACCGACCCCTACAATGAGCAGTTCTTC
once	NA	TRBJ1-2	TRBV2	CATRRSHRALFQQDYGYTF	TGTGCCACCCGGCGGTCACACAGAGCCCTCTTCCAACAGGACTATGGCTACACCTTC
NA	NA	TRBJ2-5	TRBV5-1	CASSLHKETQYF	TGCGCCAGCAGCTTGCATAAAGAGACCCAGTACTTC
once	NA	TRBJ2-7	TRBV6-1	CAAGRGGNYEQYF	TGTGCCGCCGGCAGGGGGGGAAACTACGAGCAGTACTTC
few	TRBD1	TRBJ1-5	TRBV5-6	CASSLRDRENQPQHF	TGTGCCAGCAGCTTGCGGGACAGGGAGAATCAGCCCCAGCATTTT
NA	TRBD1	TRBJ1-2	TRBV19	CASSIDLGTGEYYGYTF	TGTGCCAGTAGTATAGATCTAGGGACAGGGGAGTACTATGGCTACACCTTC
NA	TRBD2	TRBJ2-1	TRBV30	CAWSGLAPYNEQFF	TGTGCCTGGAGTGGACTAGCGCCATACAATGAGCAGTTCTTC
once	TRBD2	TRBJ2-1	TRBV9	CASSGLAGRGEQFF	TGTGCCAGTAGCGGACTAGCGGGCCGAGGGGAGCAGTTCTTC
NA	NA	TRBJ1-4	TRBV6-4	CASSDSNQEVRDREKLFF	TGTGCCAGCAGTGACTCGAATCAGGAAGTAAGGGATCGGGAAAAACTGTTTTTT
NA	TRBD1	TRBJ1-1	TRBV6-1	CASGTELMNTEAFF	TGTGCCAGTGGGACAGAACTGATGAACACTGAAGCTTTCTTT
NA	TRBD2	TRBJ2-3	TRBV5-1	CASSLELYERGVTTNDTDTQYF	TGCGCCAGCAGCTTGGAATTATACGAGCGGGGGGTAACGACTAACGACACAGATACGCAGTATTTT
NA	NA	TRBJ1-1	TRBV10-3	CATGRDTGFKTEAFF	TGTGCCACCGGACGGGACACCGGTTTTAAGACTGAAGCTTTCTTT
NA	TRBD2	TRBJ2-5	TRBV15	CATSRDQLAGDQETQYF	TGTGCCACCAGCAGAGATCAACTAGCGGGGGACCAAGAGACCCAGTACTTC
once	TRBD2	TRBJ2-1	TRBV2	CASSRAGGHYNEQFF	TGTGCCAGCAGTAGAGCGGGGGGGCATTACAATGAGCAGTTCTTC
large	TRBD2	TRBJ2-3	TRBV7-3	CASSPNGGEVPDTQYF	TGTGCCAGCAGCCCTAACGGGGGGGAGGTCCCAGATACGCAGTATTTT
NA	NA	TRBJ2-7	TRBV18	CASSPPTYEQYF	TGTGCCAGCTCACCACCTACCTACGAGCAGTACTTC
NA	NA	TRBJ2-3	TRBV7-9	CASSLDSTDTQYF	TGTGCCAGCAGCTTAGACAGCACAGATACGCAGTATTTT
NA	NA	TRBJ1-5	TRBV4-1	CASSQYSNQPQHF	TGCGCCAGCAGCCAATATAGCAATCAGCCCCAGCATTTT
once	NA	TRBJ2-7	TRBV5-1	CASSDSVFYEQYF	TGCGCCAGCAGCGATTCGGTTTTCTACGAGCAGTACTTC
NA	TRBD2	TRBJ2-3	TRBV4-1	CASSQDETSGEDTQYF	TGCGCCAGCAGCCAAGACGAGACTAGCGGGGAGGATACGCAGTATTTT
NA	TRBD1	TRBJ1-6	TRBV5-6	CASSTWTGVGSPLHF	TGTGCCAGCAGCACCTGGACAGGGGTAGGTTCACCCCTCCACTTT
few	TRBD1	TRBJ1-1	TRBV27	CATTSPGQGIREAFF	TGTGCCACTACCTCCCCGGGACAGGGAATTCGGGAAGCTTTCTTT
NA	TRBD1	TRBJ2-1	TRBV6-4	CASRPYRDSNYNEQFF	TGTGCCAGCAGGCCTTACCGGGACAGCAACTACAATGAGCAGTTCTTC
NA	NA	TRBJ2-5	TRBV18	CASSPARGSVRAPRGETQYF	TGTGCCAGCTCACCGGCCAGAGGTTCGGTCAGGGCCCCCCGAGGAGAGACCCAGTACTTC
NA	NA	TRBJ1-2	TRBV4-1	CASSPAPGNYYGYTF	TGCGCCAGCAGCCCAGCTCCAGGGAATTACTATGGCTACACCTTC
NA	NA	TRBJ1-5	TRBV27	CASSASGGFQPQHF	TGTGCCAGCAGTGCCTCTGGGGGGTTTCAGCCCCAGCATTTT
once	NA	TRBJ1-3	TRBV5-5	CASSLSMGGNTIYF	TGTGCCAGCAGCCTGAGTATGGGCGGAAACACCATATATTTT
NA	TRBD1	TRBJ2-6	TRBV19	CASGTGNSGANVLTF	TGTGCCAGTGGGACAGGGAACTCTGGGGCCAACGTCCTGACTTTC
once	NA	TRBJ1-1	TRBV19	CASREVNTEAFF	TGTGCCAGTAGGGAGGTGAACACTGAAGCTTTCTTT
NA	TRBD1	TRBJ1-2	TRBV27	CASRKRGGGDYGYTF	TGTGCCAGCCGGAAAAGGGGAGGGGGCGACTATGGCTACACCTTC
NA	NA	TRBJ2-3	TRBV13	CASSLESSDRTDTQYF	TGTGCCAGCAGCTTAGAGTCCTCGGACCGCACAGATACGCAGTATTTT
NA	TRBD1	TRBJ1-2	TRBV5-1	CASSPGQDPTYGYTF	TGCGCCAGCAGCCCCGGACAGGACCCGACCTATGGCTACACCTTC
NA	NA	TRBJ1-6	TRBV4-1	CASSQDQGNSPLHF	TGCGCCAGCAGCCAAGATCAGGGTAATTCACCCCTCCACTTT
NA	TRBD1	TRBJ2-3	TRBV4-1	CASRTGTGFPDTQYF	TGCGCCAGCCGAACCGGGACAGGGTTCCCAGATACGCAGTATTTT
NA	TRBD1	TRBJ2-7	TRBV13	CASRSGTGYHEQYF	TGTGCCAGCAGATCCGGGACAGGGTACCACGAGCAGTACTTC
NA	NA	TRBJ1-2	TRBV7-6	CASSPKGMGGSDYGYTF	TGTGCCAGCAGCCCAAAGGGTATGGGGGGTTCAGACTATGGCTACACCTTC
NA	NA	TRBJ1-2	TRBV9	CASSEQVATNYGYTF	TGTGCCAGCAGCGAACAGGTAGCCACCAACTATGGCTACACCTTC
NA	NA	TRBJ1-1	TRBV5-6	CASSPLGGNTEAFF	TGTGCCAGCAGCCCCCTCGGGGGGAACACTGAAGCTTTCTTT
NA	TRBD1	TRBJ1-5	TRBV19	CASSPTGGLNQPQHF	TGTGCCAGTAGTCCGACAGGGGGCCTCAATCAGCCCCAGCATTTT
NA	TRBD2	TRBJ2-5	TRBV11-2	CASSASSGGVVETQYF	TGTGCCAGCAGCGCTTCTAGCGGGGGGGTGGTCGAGACCCAGTACTTC
NA	TRBD2	TRBJ2-7	TRBV13	CASSPPSTSAGEQYF	TGTGCCAGCAGCCCACCATCTACTAGCGCCGGCGAGCAGTACTTC
NA	NA	TRBJ2-1	TRBV10-2	CASSESSVAIEQFF	TGCGCCAGCAGTGAGTCGTCGGTAGCCATTGAGCAGTTCTTC